There are a few counts of the clone carrying this T cell receptor beta chain. These data come from a study of early T cells in non-severe SARS-CoV-2 infection. TCRdb reprocessed the 5' RACE reads via MiXCR and lists one record per CDR3 protein. The sample shows 55,000 to 75,000 distinct CDR3 sequences, approximately 8% of them seen only once. The CDR3 spans 15 residues. CDR1 is SQVTM, CDR2 ANQGSEA, per germline. V shed 4 bases and J 3 bases; nucleotides not matched to a gene: 8. Sequencing was carried out using whole blood. The chain is built from TRBV29-1 and TRBJ1-4, with 7 bases aligning to TRBD1. This TCR came from an adult who was a healthcare worker with PCR-confirmed SARS-CoV-2 infection or an uninfected control (not recorded which). In DNA, the CDR3 is TGCAGCGTTGGCGGGACAGCCGTAGCTAATGAAAAACTGTTTTTT. This encodes CSVGGTAVANEKLFF.